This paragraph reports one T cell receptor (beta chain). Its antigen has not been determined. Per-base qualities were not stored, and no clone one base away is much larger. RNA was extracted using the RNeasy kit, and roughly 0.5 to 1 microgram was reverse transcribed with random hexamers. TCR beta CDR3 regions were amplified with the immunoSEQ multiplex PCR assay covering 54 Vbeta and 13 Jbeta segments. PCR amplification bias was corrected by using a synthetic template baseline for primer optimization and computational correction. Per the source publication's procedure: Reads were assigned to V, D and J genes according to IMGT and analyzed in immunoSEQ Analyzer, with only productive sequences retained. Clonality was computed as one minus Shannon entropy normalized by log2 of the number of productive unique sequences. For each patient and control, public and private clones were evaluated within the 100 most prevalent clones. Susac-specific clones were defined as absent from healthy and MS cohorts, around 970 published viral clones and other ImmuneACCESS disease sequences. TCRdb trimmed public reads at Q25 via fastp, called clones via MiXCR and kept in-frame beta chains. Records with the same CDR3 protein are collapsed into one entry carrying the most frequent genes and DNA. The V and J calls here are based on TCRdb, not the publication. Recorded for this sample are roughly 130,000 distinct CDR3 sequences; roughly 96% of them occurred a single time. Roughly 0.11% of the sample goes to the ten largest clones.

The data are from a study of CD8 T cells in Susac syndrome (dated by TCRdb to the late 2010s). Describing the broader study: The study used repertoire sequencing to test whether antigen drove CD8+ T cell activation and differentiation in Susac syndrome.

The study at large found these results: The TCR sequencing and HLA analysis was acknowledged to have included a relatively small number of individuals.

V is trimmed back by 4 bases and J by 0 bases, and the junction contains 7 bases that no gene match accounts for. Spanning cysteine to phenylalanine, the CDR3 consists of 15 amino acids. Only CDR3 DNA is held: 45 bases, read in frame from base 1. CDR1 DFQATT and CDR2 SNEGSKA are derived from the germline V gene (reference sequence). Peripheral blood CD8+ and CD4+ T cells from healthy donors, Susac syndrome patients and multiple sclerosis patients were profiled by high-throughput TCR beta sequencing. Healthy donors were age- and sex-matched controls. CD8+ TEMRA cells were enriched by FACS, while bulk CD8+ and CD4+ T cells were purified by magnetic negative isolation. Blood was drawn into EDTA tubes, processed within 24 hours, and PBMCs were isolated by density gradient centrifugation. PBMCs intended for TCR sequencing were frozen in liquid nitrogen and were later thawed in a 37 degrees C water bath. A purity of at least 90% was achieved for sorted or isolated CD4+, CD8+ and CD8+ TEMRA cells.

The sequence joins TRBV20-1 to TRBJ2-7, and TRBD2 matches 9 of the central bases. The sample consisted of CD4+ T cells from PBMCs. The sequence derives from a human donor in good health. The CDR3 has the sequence CSATGLALSSYEQYF. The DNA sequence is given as TGCAGTGCTACCGGACTAGCGTTAAGCTCCTACGAGCAGTACTTC.